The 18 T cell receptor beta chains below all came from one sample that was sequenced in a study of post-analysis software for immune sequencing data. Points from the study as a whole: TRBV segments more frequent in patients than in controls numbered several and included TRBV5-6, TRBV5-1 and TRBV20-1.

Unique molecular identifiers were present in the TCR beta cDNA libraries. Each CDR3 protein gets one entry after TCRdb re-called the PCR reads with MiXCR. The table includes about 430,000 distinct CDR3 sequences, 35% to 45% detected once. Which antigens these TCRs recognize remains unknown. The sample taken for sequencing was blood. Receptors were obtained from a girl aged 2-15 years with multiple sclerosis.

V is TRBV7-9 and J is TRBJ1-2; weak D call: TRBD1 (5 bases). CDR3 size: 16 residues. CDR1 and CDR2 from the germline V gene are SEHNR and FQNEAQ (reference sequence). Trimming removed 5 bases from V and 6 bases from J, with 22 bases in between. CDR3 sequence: CASSLQEGEGAHGYTF. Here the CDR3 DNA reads TGTGCCAGCAGCCTACAGGAAGGGGAAGGGGCACATGGCTACACCTTC.

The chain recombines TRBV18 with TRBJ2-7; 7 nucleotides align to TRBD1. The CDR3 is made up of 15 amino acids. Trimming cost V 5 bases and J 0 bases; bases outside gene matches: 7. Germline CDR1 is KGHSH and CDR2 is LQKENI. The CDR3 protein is CASSEGQDISYEQYF. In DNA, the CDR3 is TGTGCCAGCTCAGAAGGACAGGATATCTCCTACGAGCAGTACTTC.

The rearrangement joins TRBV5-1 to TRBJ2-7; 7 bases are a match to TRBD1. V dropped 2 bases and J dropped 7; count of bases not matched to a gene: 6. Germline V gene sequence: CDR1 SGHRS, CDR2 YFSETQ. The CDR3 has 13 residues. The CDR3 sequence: CASSFLGRGEQYF. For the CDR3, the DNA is TGCGCCAGCAGCTTTCTCGGCAGGGGGGAGCAGTACTTC.

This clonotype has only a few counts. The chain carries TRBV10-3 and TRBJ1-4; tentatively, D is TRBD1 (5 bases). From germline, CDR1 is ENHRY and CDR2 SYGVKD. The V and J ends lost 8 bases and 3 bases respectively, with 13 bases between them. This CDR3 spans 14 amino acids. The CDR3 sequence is CAIGNGGANEKLFF. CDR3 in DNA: TGTGCCATCGGAAATGGGGGAGCTAATGAAAAACTGTTTTTT.

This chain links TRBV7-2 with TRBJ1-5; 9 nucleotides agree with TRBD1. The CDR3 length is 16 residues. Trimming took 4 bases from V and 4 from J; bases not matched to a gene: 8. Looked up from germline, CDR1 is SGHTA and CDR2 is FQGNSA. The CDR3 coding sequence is TGTGCCAGCAGCTCCTCCGGGACAGGGAGAAATCAGCCCCAGCATTTT. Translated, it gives CASSSSGTGRNQPQHF.

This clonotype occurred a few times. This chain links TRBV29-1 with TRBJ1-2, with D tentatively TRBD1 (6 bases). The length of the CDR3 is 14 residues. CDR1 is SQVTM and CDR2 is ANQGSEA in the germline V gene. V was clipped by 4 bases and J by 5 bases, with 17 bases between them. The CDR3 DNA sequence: TGCAGCGTTGTAGAGGGGGAAAACCTATATGGCTACACCTTC. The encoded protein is CSVVEGENLYGYTF. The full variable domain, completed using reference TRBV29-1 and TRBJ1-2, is SAVISQKPSRDICQRGTSLTIQCQVDSQVTMMFWYRQQPGQSLTLIATANQGSEATYESGFVIDKFPISRPNLTFSTLTVSNMSPEDSSIYLCSVVEGENLYGYTFGSGTRLTVV.

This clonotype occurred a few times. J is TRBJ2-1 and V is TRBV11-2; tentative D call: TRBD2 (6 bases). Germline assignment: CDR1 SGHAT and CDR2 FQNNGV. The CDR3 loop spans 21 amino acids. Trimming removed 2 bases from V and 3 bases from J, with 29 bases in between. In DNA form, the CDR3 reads TGTGCCAGCAGCTTAAGACAAGGGTGGCCTAGGCGGGACCCTCTCTACAATGAGCAGTTCTTC. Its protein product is CASSLRQGWPRRDPLYNEQFF.

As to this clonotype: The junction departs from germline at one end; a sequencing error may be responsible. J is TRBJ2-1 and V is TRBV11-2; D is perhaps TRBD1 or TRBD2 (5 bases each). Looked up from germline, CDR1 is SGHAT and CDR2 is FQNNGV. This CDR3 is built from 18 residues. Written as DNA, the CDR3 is TGTGCCAGCAGCTTTGCTCCGGGGCCCGCGAGCTCCCACAATGAGCAGTTCTTC. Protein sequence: CASSFAPGPASSHNEQFF.

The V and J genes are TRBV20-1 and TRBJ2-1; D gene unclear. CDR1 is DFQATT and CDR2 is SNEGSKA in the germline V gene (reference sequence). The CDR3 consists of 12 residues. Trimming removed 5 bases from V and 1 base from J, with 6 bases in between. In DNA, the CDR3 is TGCAGTGCTTTAGCATCCTACAATGAGCAGTTCTTC. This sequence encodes CSALASYNEQFF.

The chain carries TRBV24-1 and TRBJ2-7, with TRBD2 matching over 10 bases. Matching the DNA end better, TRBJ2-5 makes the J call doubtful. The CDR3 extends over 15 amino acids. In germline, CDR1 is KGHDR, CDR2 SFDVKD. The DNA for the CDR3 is TGTGCCACCACGAGCGGGAGGGCCCTCGAAGAGACCCAGTACTTC. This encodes CATTSGRALEETQYF.

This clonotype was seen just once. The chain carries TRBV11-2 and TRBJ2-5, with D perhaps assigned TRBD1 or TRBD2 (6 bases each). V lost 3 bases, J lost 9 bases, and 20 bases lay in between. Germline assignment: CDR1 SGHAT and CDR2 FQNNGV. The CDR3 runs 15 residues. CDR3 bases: TGTGCCAGCAGCTTGTTAGGGGGGCCCCTCGGGGCCCAGTACTTC. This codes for CASSLLGGPLGAQYF.

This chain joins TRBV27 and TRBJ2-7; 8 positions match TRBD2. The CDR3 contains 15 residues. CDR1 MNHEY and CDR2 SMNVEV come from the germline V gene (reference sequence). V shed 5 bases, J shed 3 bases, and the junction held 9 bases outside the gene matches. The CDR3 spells CASSEIAGTFYEQYF. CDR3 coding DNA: TGTGCCAGCAGTGAAATAGCGGGGACCTTCTACGAGCAGTACTTC.

In nucleotides, the CDR3 is TGCGCCAGCAGCCAAGTAACCGGGGAGCAGTACTTC. It specifies CASSQVTGEQYF. The chain employs TRBV4-1 and TRBJ2-5; perhaps TRBD2 as D (5 bases). The V end was cut by 1 base, the J end by 11 bases, with 11 bases between. Germline V CDR1 and CDR2: MGHRA, YSYEKL. The length of the CDR3 is 12 residues.

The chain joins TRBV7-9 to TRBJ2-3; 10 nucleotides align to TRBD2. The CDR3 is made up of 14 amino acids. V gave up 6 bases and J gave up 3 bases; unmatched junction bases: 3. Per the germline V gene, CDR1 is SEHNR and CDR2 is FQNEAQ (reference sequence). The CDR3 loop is CASRRLAGTDTQYF. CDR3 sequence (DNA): TGTGCCAGCAGGAGACTAGCGGGTACAGATACGCAGTATTTT.

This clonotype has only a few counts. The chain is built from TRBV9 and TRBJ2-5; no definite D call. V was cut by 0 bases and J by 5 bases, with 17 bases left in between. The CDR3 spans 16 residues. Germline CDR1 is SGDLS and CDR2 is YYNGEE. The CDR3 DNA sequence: TGTGCCAGCAGCGTAGATTTTTTGTGGGGTCGGGAGACCCAGTACTTC. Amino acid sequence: CASSVDFLWGRETQYF.

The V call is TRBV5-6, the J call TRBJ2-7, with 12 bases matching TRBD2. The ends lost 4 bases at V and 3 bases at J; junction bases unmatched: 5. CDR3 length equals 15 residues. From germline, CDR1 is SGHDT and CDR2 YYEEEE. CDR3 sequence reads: CASSVPGLAGYEQYF. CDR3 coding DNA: TGTGCCAGCAGCGTACCGGGACTAGCGGGCTACGAGCAGTACTTC. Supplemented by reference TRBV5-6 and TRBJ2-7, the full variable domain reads DAGVTQSPTHLIKTRGQQVTLRCSPKSGHDTVSWYQQALGQGPQFIFQYYEEEERQRGNFPDRFSGHQFPNYSSELNVNALLLGDSALYLCASSVPGLAGYEQYFGPGTRLTVT.

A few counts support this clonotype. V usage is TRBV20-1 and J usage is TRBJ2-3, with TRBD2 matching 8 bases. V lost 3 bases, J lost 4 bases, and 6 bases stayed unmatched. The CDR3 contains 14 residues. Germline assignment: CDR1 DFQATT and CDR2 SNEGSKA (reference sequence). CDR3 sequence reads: CSASYATSADTQYF. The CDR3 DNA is TGCAGTGCTAGTTACGCGACTAGCGCAGATACGCAGTATTTT.

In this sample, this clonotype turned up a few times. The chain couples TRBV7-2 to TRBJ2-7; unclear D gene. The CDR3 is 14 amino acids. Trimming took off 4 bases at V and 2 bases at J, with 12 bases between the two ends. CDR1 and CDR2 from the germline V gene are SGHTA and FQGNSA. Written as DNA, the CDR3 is TGTGCCAGCAGCTCCACCTTGTATGCCTACGAGCAGTACTTC. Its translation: CASSSTLYAYEQYF. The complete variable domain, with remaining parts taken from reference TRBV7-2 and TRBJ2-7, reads GAGVSQSPSNKVTEKGKDVELRCDPISGHTALYWYRQSLGQGLEFLIYFQGNSAPDKSGLPSDRFSAERTGGSVSTLTIQRTQQEDSAVYLCASSSTLYAYEQYFGPGTRLTVT.